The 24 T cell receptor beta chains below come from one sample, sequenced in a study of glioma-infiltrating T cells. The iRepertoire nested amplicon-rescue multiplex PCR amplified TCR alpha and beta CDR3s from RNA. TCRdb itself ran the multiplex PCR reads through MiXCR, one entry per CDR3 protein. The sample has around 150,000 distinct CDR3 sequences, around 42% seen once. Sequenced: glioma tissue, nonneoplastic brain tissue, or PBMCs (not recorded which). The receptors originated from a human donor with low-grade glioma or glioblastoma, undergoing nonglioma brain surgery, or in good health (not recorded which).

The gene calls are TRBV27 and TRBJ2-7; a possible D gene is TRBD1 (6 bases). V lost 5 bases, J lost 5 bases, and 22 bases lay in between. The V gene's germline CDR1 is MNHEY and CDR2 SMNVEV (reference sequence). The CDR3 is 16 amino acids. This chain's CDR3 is CASSPSPGQATHEQYF. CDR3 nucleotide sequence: TGTGCCAGCAGTCCCAGCCCGGGACAAGCTACCCACGAGCAGTACTTC.

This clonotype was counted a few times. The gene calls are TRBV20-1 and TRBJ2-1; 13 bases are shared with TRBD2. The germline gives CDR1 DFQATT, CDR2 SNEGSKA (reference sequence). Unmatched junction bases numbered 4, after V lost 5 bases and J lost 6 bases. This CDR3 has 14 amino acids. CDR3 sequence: CSAPRTSGSNEQFF. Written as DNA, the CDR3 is TGCAGTGCTCCCAGGACTAGCGGGAGCAATGAGCAGTTCTTC.

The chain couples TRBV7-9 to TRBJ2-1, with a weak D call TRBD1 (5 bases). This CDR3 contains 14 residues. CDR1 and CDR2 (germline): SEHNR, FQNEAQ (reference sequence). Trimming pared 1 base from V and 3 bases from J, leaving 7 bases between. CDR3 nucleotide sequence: TGTGCCAGCAGCTTAGGGGGCTTCTACAATGAGCAGTTCTTC. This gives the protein CASSLGGFYNEQFF.

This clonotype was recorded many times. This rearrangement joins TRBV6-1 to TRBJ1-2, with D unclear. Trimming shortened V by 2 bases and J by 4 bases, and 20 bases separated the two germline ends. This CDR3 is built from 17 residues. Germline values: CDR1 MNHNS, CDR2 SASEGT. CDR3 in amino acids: CASSESIQPNFLYGYTF. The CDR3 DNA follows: TGTGCCAGCAGTGAATCTATCCAGCCCAACTTTCTCTATGGCTACACCTTC.

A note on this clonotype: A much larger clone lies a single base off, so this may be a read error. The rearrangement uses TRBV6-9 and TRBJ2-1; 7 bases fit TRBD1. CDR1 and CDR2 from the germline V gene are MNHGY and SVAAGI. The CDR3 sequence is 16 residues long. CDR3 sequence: CASSSRTGASYNEKFF. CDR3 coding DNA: TGTGCCAGCAGTTCCAGGACAGGAGCCTCCTACAATGAGAAGTTCTTC.

The CDR3: CASSTGTGYEQYF. CDR3 DNA: TGTGCCAGCAGTACCGGGACAGGCTACGAGCAGTACTTC. V gene TRBV6-1 combines with J gene TRBJ2-7, with 8 bases fitting TRBD1. Germline-derived CDR1 and CDR2 are MNHNS and SASEGT. CDR3 length: 13 amino acids. V lost 5 bases, J lost 3 bases, and 3 bases stayed unmatched.

The CDR3 protein is CASRSNSNQPQHF. DNA for the CDR3: TGTGCCAGCAGATCCAATAGCAATCAGCCCCAGCATTTT. The chain links TRBV28 to TRBJ1-5; D unclear. The V end was cut by 6 bases, the J end by 0 bases, with 6 bases between. Germline V gene lookup returns CDR1 MDHEN and CDR2 SYDVKM. The CDR3 runs 13 residues.

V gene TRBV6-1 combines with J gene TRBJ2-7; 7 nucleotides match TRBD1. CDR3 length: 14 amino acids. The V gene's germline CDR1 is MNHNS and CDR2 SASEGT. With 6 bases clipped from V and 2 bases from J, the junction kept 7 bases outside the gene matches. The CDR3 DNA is TGTGCCAGCAGCGAGACAGGGCTCCCCTACGAGCAGTACTTC. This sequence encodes CASSETGLPYEQYF.

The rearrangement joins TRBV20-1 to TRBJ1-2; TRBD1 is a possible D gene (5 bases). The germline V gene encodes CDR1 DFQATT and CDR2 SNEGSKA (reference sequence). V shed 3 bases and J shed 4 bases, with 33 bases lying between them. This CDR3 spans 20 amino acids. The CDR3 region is CSARTTVLSLFRDSSYGYTF. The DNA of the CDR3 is TGCAGTGCTAGGACCACCGTCCTATCTCTATTCAGGGATTCCTCCTATGGCTACACCTTC.

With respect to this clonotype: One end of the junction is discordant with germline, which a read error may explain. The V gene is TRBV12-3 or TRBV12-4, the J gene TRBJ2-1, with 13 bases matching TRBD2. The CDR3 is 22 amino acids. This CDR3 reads CAGSLSGILTSGRWRPYNEQFF. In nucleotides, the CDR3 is TGTGCCGGCAGTTTATCGGGTATATTGACTAGCGGGAGGTGGAGGCCCTACAATGAGCAGTTCTTC.

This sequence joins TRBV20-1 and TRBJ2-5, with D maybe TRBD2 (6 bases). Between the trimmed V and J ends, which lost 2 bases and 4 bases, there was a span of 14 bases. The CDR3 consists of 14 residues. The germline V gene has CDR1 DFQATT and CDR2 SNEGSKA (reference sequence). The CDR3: CSARSTGVLETQYF. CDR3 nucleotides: TGCAGTGCTAGATCCACGGGGGTGTTAGAGACCCAGTACTTC.

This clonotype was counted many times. CDR3 region: CSATGTSGRVSTDTQYF. DNA of the CDR3: TGCAGTGCCACCGGGACTAGCGGGAGAGTAAGCACAGATACGCAGTATTTT. This sequence joins TRBV20-1 and TRBJ2-3, with TRBD2 identical over 14 bases. V was pared by 6 bases and J by 0 bases, with 8 bases of the junction left unmatched. This CDR3 contains 17 residues. Germline CDR1 and CDR2: DFQATT and SNEGSKA (reference sequence).

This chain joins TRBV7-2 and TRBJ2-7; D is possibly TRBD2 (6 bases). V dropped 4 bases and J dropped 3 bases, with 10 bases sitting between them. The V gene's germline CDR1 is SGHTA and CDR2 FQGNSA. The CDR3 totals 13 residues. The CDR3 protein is CASSSNGGYEQYF. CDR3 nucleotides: TGTGCCAGCAGCTCTAACGGGGGCTACGAGCAGTACTTC.

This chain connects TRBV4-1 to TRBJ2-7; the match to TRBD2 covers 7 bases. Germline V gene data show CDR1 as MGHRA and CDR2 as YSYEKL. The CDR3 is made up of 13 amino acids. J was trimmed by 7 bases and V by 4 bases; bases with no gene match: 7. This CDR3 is CASSLGLVNEQYF. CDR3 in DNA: TGCGCCAGCAGCCTAGGACTAGTCAATGAGCAGTACTTC.

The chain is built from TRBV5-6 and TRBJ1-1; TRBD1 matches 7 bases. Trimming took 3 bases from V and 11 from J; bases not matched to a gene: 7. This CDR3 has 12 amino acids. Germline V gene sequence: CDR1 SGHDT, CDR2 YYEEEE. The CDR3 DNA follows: TGTGCCAGCAGCTCGACAGGGCGGCGGGCTTTCTTT. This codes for CASSSTGRRAFF. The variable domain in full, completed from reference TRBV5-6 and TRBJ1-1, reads DAGVTQSPTHLIKTRGQQVTLRCSPKSGHDTVSWYQQALGQGPQFIFQYYEEEERQRGNFPDRFSGHQFPNYSSELNVNALLLGDSALYLCASSSTGRRAFFGQGTRLTVV.

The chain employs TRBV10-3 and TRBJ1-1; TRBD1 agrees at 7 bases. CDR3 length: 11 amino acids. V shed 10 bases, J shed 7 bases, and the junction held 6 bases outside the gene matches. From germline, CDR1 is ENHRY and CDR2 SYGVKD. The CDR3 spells CATTGQNEAFF. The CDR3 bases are TGTGCCACCACGGGACAGAATGAAGCTTTCTTT.

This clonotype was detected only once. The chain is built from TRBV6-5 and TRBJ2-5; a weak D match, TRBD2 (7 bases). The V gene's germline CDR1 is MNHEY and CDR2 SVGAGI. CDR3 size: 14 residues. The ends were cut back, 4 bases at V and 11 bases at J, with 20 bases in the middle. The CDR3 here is CASSSREGGNEQYF. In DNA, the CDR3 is TGTGCCAGCAGTTCGAGGGAGGGGGGCAATGAGCAGTACTTC.

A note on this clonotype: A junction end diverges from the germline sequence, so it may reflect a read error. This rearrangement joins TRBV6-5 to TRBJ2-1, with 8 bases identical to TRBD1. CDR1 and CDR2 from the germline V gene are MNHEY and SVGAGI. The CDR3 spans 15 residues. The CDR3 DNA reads TGTGCCAGCAGTAACAGGGGGAGCTCCTACAATGAGCAGTCCTTC. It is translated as CASSNRGSSYNEQSF.

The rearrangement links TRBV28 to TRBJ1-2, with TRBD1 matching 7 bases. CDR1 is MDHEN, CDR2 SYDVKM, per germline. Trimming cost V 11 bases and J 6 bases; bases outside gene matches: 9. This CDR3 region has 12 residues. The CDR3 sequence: CAYQQGRDGYTF. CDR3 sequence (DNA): TGTGCCTATCAACAGGGGCGAGATGGCTACACCTTC.

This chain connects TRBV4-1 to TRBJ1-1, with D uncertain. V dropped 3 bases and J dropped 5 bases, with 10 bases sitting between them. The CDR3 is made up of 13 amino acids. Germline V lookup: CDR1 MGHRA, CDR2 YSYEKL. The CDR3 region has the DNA TGCGCCAGCAGCCATGAAGGACGGACTGAAGCTTTCTTT. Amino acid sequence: CASSHEGRTEAFF.

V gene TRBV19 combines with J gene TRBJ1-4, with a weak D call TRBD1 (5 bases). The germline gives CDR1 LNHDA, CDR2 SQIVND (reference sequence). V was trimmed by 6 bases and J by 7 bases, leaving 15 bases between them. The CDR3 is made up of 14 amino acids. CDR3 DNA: TGTGCCAGTAGACACGGGGGTCGCGGTGAAAAACTGTTTTTT. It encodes CASRHGGRGEKLFF. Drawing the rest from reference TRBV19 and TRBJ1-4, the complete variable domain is DGGITQSPKYLFRKEGQNVTLSCEQNLNHDAMYWYRQDPGQGLRLIYYSQIVNDFQKGDIAEGYSVSREKKESFPLTVTSAQKNPTAFYLCASRHGGRGEKLFFGSGTQLSVL.

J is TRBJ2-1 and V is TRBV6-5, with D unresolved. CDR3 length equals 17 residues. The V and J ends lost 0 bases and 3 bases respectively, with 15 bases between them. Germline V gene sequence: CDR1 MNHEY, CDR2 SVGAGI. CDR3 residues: CASSYSAPSLNYNEQFF. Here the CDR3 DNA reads TGTGCCAGCAGTTACTCGGCCCCCTCCTTGAACTACAATGAGCAGTTCTTC.

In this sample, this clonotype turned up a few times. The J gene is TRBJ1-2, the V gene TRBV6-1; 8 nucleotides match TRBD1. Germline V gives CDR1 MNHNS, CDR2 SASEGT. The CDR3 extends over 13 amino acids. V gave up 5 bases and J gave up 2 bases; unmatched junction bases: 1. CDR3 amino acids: CASSWTGNYGYTF. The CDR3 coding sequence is TGTGCCAGCAGTTGGACAGGGAACTATGGCTACACCTTC.

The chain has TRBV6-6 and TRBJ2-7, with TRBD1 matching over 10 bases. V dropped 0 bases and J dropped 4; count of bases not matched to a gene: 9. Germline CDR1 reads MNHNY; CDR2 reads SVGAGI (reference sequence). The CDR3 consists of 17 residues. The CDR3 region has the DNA TGTGCCAGCAGTTACTCGATCTATGGGACAGGGGTATACGAGCAGTACTTC. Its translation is CASSYSIYGTGVYEQYF.